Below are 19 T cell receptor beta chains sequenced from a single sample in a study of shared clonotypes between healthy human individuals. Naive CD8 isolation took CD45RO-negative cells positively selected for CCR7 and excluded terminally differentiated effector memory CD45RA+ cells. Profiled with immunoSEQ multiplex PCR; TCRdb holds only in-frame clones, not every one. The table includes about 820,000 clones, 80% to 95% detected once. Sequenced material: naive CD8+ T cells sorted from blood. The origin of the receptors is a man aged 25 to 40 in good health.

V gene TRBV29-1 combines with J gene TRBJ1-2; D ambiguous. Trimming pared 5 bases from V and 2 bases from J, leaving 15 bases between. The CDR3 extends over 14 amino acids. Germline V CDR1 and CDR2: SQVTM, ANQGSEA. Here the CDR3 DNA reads TGCAGCGTTCTCACCACCGACGAAAACTATGGCTACACCTTC. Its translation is CSVLTTDENYGYTF.

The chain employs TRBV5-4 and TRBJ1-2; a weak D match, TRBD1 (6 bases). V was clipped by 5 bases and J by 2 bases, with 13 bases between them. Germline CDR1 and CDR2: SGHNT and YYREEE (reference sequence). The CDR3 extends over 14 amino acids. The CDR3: CASSSGTQNYGYTF. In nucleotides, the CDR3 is TGTGCCAGCAGTTCAGGGACACAAAACTATGGCTACACCTTC.

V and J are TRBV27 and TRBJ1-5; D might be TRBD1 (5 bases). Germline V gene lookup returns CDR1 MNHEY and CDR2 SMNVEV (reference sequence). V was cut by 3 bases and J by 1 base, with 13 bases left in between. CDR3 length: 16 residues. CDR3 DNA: TGTGCCAGCAGTTTTATGGGGACTCTGAGCAATCAGCCCCAGCATTTT. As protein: CASSFMGTLSNQPQHF.

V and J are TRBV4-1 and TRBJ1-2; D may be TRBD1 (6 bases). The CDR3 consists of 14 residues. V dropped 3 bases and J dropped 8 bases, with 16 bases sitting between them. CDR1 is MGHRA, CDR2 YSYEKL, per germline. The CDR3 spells CASSHRVGGDGYTF. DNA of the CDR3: TGCGCCAGCAGCCACCGTGTAGGGGGGGACGGCTACACCTTC.

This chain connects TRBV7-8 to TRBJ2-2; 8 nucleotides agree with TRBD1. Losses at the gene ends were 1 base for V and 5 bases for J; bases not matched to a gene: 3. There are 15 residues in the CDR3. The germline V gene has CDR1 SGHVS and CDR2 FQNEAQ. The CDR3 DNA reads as TGTGCCAGCAGCTTAGGACAGGGGTGGACCGGGGAGCTGTTTTTT. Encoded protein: CASSLGQGWTGELFF.

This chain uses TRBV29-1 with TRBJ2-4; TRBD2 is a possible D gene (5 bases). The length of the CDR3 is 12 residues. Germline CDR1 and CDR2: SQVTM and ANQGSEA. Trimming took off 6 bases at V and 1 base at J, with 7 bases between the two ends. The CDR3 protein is CSVEGAKNIQYF. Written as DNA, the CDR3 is TGCAGCGTAGAGGGTGCCAAAAACATTCAGTACTTC.

CDR3 in amino acids: CASTPIGLLNEKLFF. The CDR3 nucleotides are TGTGCCAGCACACCCATCGGGCTGCTGAATGAAAAACTGTTTTTT. This rearrangement joins TRBV6-1 to TRBJ1-4; D is ambiguous. Trimming cost V 7 bases and J 5 bases, with 17 bases left between them. This CDR3 has 15 amino acids. CDR1 and CDR2 (germline): MNHNS, SASEGT.

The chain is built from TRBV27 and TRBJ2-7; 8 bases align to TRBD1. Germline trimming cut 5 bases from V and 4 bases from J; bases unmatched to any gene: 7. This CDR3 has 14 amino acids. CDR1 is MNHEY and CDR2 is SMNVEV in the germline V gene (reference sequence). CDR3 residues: CASSIGTGPYEQYF. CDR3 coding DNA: TGTGCCAGCAGTATCGGGACAGGACCGTACGAGCAGTACTTC.

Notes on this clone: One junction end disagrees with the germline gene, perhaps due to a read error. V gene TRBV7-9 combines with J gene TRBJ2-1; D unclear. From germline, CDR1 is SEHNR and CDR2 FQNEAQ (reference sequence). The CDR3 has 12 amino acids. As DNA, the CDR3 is TGTGCCAGCAGCTCGATCGACAAGGAGCAGTTCTTC. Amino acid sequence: CASSSIDKEQFF.

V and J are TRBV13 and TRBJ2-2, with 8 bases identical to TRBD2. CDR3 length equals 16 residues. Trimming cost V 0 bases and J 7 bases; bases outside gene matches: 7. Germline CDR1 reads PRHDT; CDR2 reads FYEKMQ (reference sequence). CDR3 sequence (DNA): TGTGCCAGCAGCTTAGGGCCGGGAGGGCCCGGCGGGGAGCTGTTTTTT. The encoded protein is CASSLGPGGPGGELFF.

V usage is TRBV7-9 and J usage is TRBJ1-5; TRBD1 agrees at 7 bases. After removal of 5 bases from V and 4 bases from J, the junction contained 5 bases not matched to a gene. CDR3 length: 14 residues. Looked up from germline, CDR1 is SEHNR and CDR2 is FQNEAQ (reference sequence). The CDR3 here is CASSAEGANQPQHF. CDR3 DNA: TGTGCCAGCAGCGCCGAGGGGGCTAATCAGCCCCAGCATTTT.

This CDR3 reads CASSTRQTYTDTQYF. CDR3 DNA: TGTGCCAGCAGTACGAGACAGACCTACACAGATACGCAGTATTTT. The chain is built from TRBV27 and TRBJ2-3, with D perhaps matching TRBD1 (5 bases). Germline assignment: CDR1 MNHEY and CDR2 SMNVEV (reference sequence). Trimming pared 5 bases from V and 2 bases from J, leaving 14 bases between. The CDR3 length is 15 residues.

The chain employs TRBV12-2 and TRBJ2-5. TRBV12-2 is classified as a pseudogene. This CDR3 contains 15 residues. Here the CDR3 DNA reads TGTGCAGGAGATATTGGGGGTCCCGTTCAGGAGACCCAGTACTTC. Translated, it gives CAGDIGGPVQETQYF.

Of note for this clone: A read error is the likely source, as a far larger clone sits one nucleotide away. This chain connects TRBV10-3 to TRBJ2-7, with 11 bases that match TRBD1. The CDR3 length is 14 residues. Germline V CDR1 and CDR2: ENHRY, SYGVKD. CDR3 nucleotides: TGTGCCAGCAGTACCGGGACAGGGGGCTACGAGCAGTACTTC. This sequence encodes CASSTGTGGYEQYF.

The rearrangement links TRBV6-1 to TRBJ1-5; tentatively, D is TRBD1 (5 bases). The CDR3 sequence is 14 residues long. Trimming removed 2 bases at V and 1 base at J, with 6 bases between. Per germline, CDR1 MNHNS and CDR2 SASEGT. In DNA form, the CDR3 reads TGTGCCAGCAGTGAAAGACAGAGCAATCAGCCCCAGCATTTT. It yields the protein CASSERQSNQPQHF.

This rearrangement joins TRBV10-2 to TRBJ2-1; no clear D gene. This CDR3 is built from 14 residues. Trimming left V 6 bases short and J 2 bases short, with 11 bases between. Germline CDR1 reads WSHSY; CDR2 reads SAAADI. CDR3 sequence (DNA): TGCGCCAGCAGAGGCGGCGGAGCCTACAATGAGCAGTTCTTC. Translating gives CASRGGGAYNEQFF.

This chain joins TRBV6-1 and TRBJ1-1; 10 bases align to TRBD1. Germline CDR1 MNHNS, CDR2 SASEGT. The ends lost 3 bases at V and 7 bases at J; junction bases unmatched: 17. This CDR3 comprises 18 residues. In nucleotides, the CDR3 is TGTGCCAGCAGTGAGTTTTTCGGGACAGGGGTTCTAACAGGTGAAGCTTTCTTT. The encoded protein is CASSEFFGTGVLTGEAFF.

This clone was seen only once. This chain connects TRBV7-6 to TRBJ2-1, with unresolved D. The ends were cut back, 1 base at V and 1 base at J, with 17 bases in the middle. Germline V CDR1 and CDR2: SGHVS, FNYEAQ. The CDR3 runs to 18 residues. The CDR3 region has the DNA TGTGCCAGCAGCTTAGTGGCCGTCCAAACAAGGTCCTACAATGAGCAGTTCTTC. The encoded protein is CASSLVAVQTRSYNEQFF.

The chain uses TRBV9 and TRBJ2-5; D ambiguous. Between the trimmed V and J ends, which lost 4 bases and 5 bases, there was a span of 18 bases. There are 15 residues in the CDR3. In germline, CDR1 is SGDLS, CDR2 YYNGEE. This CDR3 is CASSPRPGGRETQYF. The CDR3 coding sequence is TGTGCCAGCAGCCCCCGCCCCGGCGGTAGGGAGACCCAGTACTTC.